The rows below give T cell receptor beta chains drawn from one sample of a study of control samples from healthy donors and cancer patients. Assay: immunoSEQ multiplex PCR; the TCRdb copy retains only in-frame clones and omits some. The table includes more than 140,000 clones, about 90% detected once. The source material was blood. The receptors shown here come from a man younger than 35 in good health. CDR3s include the opening cysteine and the closing phenylalanine or tryptophan. A D gene is named only where the DNA matches it firmly. Only part of the rows carry a size: once, few, many, or a class if the clone is expanded.

TGTGCCAGCAGCTTAGCAGGGGGGAACTCCTATAATTCACCCCTCCACTTT,CASSLAGGNSYNSPLHF,-,17,TRBV7-9,TRBJ1-6,-
TGTGCCAGCAGCTTAAAGGGGGCATTACGTGGCTACACCTTC,CASSLKGALRGYTF,TRBD1,14,TRBV5-4,TRBJ1-2,-
TGTGCCAGCACCGAGGGGTATAATTCACCCCTCCACTTT,CASTEGYNSPLHF,-,13,TRBV6-5,TRBJ1-6,-
TGCGCCAGCAGCTTAACCAACTCGGGACAGGGTTCCGGGGAGCTGTTTTTT,CASSLTNSGQGSGELFF,TRBD1,17,TRBV5-1,TRBJ2-2,-
TGTGCCAGCAGTGAAGAGAGGGAATCACCCCTCCACTTT,CASSEERESPLHF,-,13,TRBV6-1,TRBJ1-6,-
TGTGCCAGCAAGCCTGGTGGCTTCGGGGCCTACGAGCAGTACTTC,CASKPGGFGAYEQYF,-,15,TRBV25-1,TRBJ2-7,-
TGTGCCAGCAGCAGGACAGGGAGTCAGCCCCAGCATTTT,CASSRTGSQPQHF,TRBD1,13,TRBV11-2,TRBJ1-5,-
TGTGCCAGCAGCTTGGGGGGGCTGGGGACTGAAGCTTTCTTT,CASSLGGLGTEAFF,-,14,TRBV7-2,TRBJ1-1,-
TGTGCCAGCAGCTTAGCGAGGTCCTACGAGCAGTACTTC,CASSLARSYEQYF,-,13,TRBV7-2,TRBJ2-7,-
TGTGCCAGCAGTGAGTGGGGTTCACCCCTCCACTTT,CASSEWGSPLHF,-,12,TRBV6-1,TRBJ1-6,-
TGTGCCAGCAGCGAGACAGGCATTGTCACTGAAGCTTTCTTT,CASSETGIVTEAFF,-,14,TRBV9,TRBJ1-1,-
TGTGCCATCAGTGACATCCTCTCTGGAAACACCATATATTTT,CAISDILSGNTIYF,-,14,TRBV10-3,TRBJ1-3,-
TGTGCCAGCAGCTTTGGTCGACAGACCTACGAGCAGTACTTC,CASSFGRQTYEQYF,-,14,TRBV7-2,TRBJ2-7,-
TGTGCCAGCAGCTTGGATTGGACAGGGATTGAAGCTTTCTTT,CASSLDWTGIEAFF,TRBD1,14,TRBV5-4,TRBJ1-1,once
TGTGCCAGCAGTCCCCGACAGGGGCTGAACACTGAAGCTTTCTTT,CASSPRQGLNTEAFF,TRBD1,15,TRBV27,TRBJ1-1,-
TGTGCCAGCAGCTTAGCCCCCTACGAGCAGTACTTC,CASSLAPYEQYF,-,12,TRBV11-2,TRBJ2-7,-
TGTGCCAGCAGTACCCCTGTAGGGGCCCGTAATGAAAAACTGTTTTTT,CASSTPVGARNEKLFF,-,16,TRBV2,TRBJ1-4,-
TGCGCCAGCAGCCAGACCGGGACAAACTATGAAGCTTTCTTT,CASSQTGTNYEAFF,-,14,TRBV4-1,TRBJ1-1,-
TGTGCCAGCAGCTTAGCGCGGGGCAGGGCCCACACCGGGGAGCTGTTTTTT,CASSLARGRAHTGELFF,-,17,TRBV7-9,TRBJ2-2,-
TGTGCCAGCAGCCCCGGAACGGCTCGCGAGCAGTATTTT,CASSPGTAREQYF,-,13,TRBV6-5,TRBJ2-3,-
TGTGCCAGCAGTCAAGGGGGAGAAGGGGAGCTGTTTTTT,CASSQGGEGELFF,-,13,TRBV3-1/TRBV3-2,TRBJ2-2,-
TGTGCCAGCGGATCCCTGGGGGGGCTCCCCAATGAGCAGTTCTTC,CASGSLGGLPNEQFF,-,15,TRBV6-5,TRBJ2-1,-
TGTGCCAGTAGTCTAGGACAGTCCTACAATGAGCAGTTCTTC,CASSLGQSYNEQFF,-,14,TRBV19,TRBJ2-1,-
TGTGCCAGTAGGGGCGACTATAGCAATCAGCCCCAGCATTTT,CASRGDYSNQPQHF,-,14,TRBV19,TRBJ1-5,-
TGTGCCAGCAGAAGAGGACAGGGGAAGTGGAACACCATATATTTT,CASRRGQGKWNTIYF,TRBD1,15,TRBV28,TRBJ1-3,-
TGTGCCAGCAGTTACCGACAGGATAGCAATCAGCCCCAGCATTTT,CASSYRQDSNQPQHF,-,15,TRBV6-5,TRBJ1-5,-
TGCGCCAGCAGTGAGACGAACACAGATACGCAGTATTTT,CASSETNTDTQYF,-,13,TRBV10-1,TRBJ2-3,-
TGCAGCGTTGAGAGACCGCTCTTGTATAATTCACCCCTCCACTTT,CSVERPLLYNSPLHF,-,15,TRBV29-1,TRBJ1-6,-
TGTGCCAGTAATGACAGGGGGGCCTACAATGAGCAGTTCTTC,CASNDRGAYNEQFF,TRBD1,14,TRBV19,TRBJ2-1,-
TGTGCCAGCAGTTCCCCCTACCCACGGAGGGAGACCCAGTACTTC,CASSSPYPRRETQYF,-,15,TRBV6-2/TRBV6-3,TRBJ2-5,-
TGTGCCAGTATGCGGGACAGGGATGCTCAGCCCCAGCATTTT,CASMRDRDAQPQHF,TRBD1,14,TRBV19,TRBJ1-5,-
TGTGCCATCAGGGGGGACCTGACTAGGCTCAATGAGCAGTTCTTC,CAIRGDLTRLNEQFF,-,15,TRBV10-3,TRBJ2-1,once
TGTGCCAGCAGCCAGGAACCGGTTGGGGAGCAGTACTTC,CASSQEPVGEQYF,-,13,TRBV6-2/TRBV6-3,TRBJ2-7,-
TGTGCCAGCAGTTACTCCCTGGACCTGAGCACAGATACGCAGTATTTT,CASSYSLDLSTDTQYF,-,16,TRBV6-5,TRBJ2-3,few
TGTGCCAGCAGCCCCAGGCCCTCCGGGGGAGCTTTGATCGACGAGCAGTACTTC,CASSPRPSGGALIDEQYF,-,18,TRBV7-6,TRBJ2-7,-
TGCGCCAGCAGCCAAGATTATTCCGGGGGGCACACTGAAGCTTTCTTT,CASSQDYSGGHTEAFF,-,16,TRBV4-1,TRBJ1-1,-
TGTGCCAGCAGCCCCGCGGGGCTAGGCTATGAAAAACTGTTTTTT,CASSPAGLGYEKLFF,-,15,TRBV7-9,TRBJ1-4,-
TGTGCCAGCAGCTTGAATCTAAGGGGGACTAATGAAAAACTGTTTTTT,CASSLNLRGTNEKLFF,-,16,TRBV7-9,TRBJ1-4,-
TGTGCCAGCAGCCCGGGGTCGACCCATGAGCAGTTCTTC,CASSPGSTHEQFF,-,13,TRBV11-2,TRBJ2-1,-
TGTGCCAGTAGTATTAGCGTTGACAGGGCCTACGAGCAGTACTTC,CASSISVDRAYEQYF,TRBD1,15,TRBV19,TRBJ2-7,-
TGCGCCAGCAGCACCCAGGGTTTAGAGACCCAGTACTTC,CASSTQGLETQYF,-,13,TRBV5-1,TRBJ2-5,once
TGTGCCAGCAGTTCGACAGGGGAGGGGGAAAAACTGTTTTTT,CASSSTGEGEKLFF,TRBD1,14,TRBV28,TRBJ1-4,once
TGTGCCACCAGTGATTTTAAAACAGACTACGAGCAGTACTTC,CATSDFKTDYEQYF,-,14,TRBV24-1,TRBJ2-7,-
TGTGCCAGCAGCCGGGGACAGGGATCCTACGAGCAGTACTTC,CASSRGQGSYEQYF,TRBD1,14,TRBV6-5,TRBJ2-7,-
TGTGCCAGCAGTGAAGCGCTTACCACCTACGAGCAGTACTTC,CASSEALTTYEQYF,-,14,TRBV2,TRBJ2-7,-
TGTGCCAGCAGCCACGGGGGGGATACGCAGTATTTT,CASSHGGDTQYF,TRBD2,12,TRBV14,TRBJ2-3,-
TGCGCCAGCAGCCAGATATTCCGGGACTATGGCTACACCTTC,CASSQIFRDYGYTF,-,14,TRBV4-1,TRBJ1-2,-
TGTGCCAGCAGCTCCGGACGGGTCGGCGGCTACACCTTC,CASSSGRVGGYTF,-,13,TRBV5-6,TRBJ1-2,few
TGTGCCAGCAGCCTCAGGGTCCTTGCAACTAATGAAAAACTGTTTTTT,CASSLRVLATNEKLFF,-,16,TRBV7-9,TRBJ1-4,-